A selection of T cell receptor beta chains follows, all from one sample in a study of blood T cell repertoires in COVID-19. Sequencing used immunoSEQ multiplex PCR; TCRdb keeps in-frame clones, though not all of them. The sample lists 150,000 to 200,000 clones; 93% were seen once. What was sequenced was peripheral blood. These receptors were collected from a woman between 55 and 75 years old with COVID-19, enrolled during active disease. Each CDR3 is given with its conserved first and last residue. The D gene is left open where the match is weak. The size of a clone is reported for some rows only, either as once, few or many, or as a class for expanded clones.

v_gene	len	j_gene	abundance	d_gene	CDR3nt	CDR3aa
TRBV18	15	TRBJ2-3	.	.	TGTGCCAGCTCACCACCGCAGGGGTTCACAGATACGCAGTATTTT	CASSPPQGFTDTQYF
TRBV10-3	11	TRBJ2-1	.	.	TGTGCCATCAGTGCCCGCAATGAGCAGTTCTTC	CAISARNEQFF
TRBV7-2	16	TRBJ1-3	.	.	TGTGCCAGCAGCCCAACTCAGGGATCCTCTGGAAACACCATATATTTT	CASSPTQGSSGNTIYF
TRBV14	15	TRBJ2-2	.	.	TGTGCCAGCAGCCGCGACAGATACGGCACCGGGGAGCTGTTTTTT	CASSRDRYGTGELFF
TRBV2	13	TRBJ1-5	.	.	TGTGCCAGCAGTGAAGGGAGGCATCAGCCCCAGCATTTT	CASSEGRHQPQHF
TRBV11-2	14	TRBJ1-1	once	.	TGTGCCAGCAGCTTAGAAGCAGGGAACACTGAAGCTTTCTTT	CASSLEAGNTEAFF
TRBV27	14	TRBJ1-6	.	.	TGTGCCAGCGGGGAGAGTTCAAGAAGTTCACCCCTCCACTTT	CASGESSRSSPLHF
TRBV4-1	16	TRBJ1-4	.	TRBD1	TGCGCCAGCAGCCAGGGGACAGGGCGACTAAAGGAAAAACTGTTTTTT	CASSQGTGRLKEKLFF
TRBV5-1	15	TRBJ2-7	once	TRBD2	TGCGCCAGCAGCCAGACTAGCGGGCCCTCCTACGAGCAGTACTTC	CASSQTSGPSYEQYF
TRBV6-2/TRBV6-3	13	TRBJ1-2	.	.	TGTGCCAGCAGCTCCACAAGTGCAGGTGGCTACACCTTC	CASSSTSAGGYTF
TRBV7-2	16	TRBJ1-3	.	.	TGTGCCAGCAGCTTACAGGGGCCCGGAATGGGAAACACCATATATTTT	CASSLQGPGMGNTIYF
TRBV12-3/TRBV12-4	13	TRBJ1-2	.	.	TGTGCCAGCAGCCTTGGACAGATTTATGGCTACACCTTC	CASSLGQIYGYTF
TRBV4-2	14	TRBJ1-5	.	TRBD1	TGTGCCAGCAGTAAACCGGGACAGGGGACGCCCCAGCATTTT	CASSKPGQGTPQHF
TRBV16	16	TRBJ2-3	.	TRBD1	TGTGCCAGCAGCCGACCCGGGACAGGGGTGACAGATACGCAGTATTTT	CASSRPGTGVTDTQYF